This T cell receptor beta chain was documented in a study of CD8 T cells in ankylosing spondylitis. Findings of the study overall: A motif in TCR beta, a set of about eight highly homologous variants, appeared characteristic of ankylosing spondylitis blood. Disease-linked clones reportedly concentrated significantly in matched ankylosing spondylitis synovial fluid.

Via MiXCR, TCRdb re-called the 5' RACE reads, giving one row per CDR3 protein. The sample has around 540,000 distinct CDR3 sequences; approximately 11% are singletons. About this clonotype: The target antigen is unknown.

V was shortened by 3 bases and J by 10 bases, with 10 bases between the two germline ends. Germline CDR1 and CDR2: MNHEY and SMNVEV (reference sequence). The length of the CDR3 is 13 residues. The receptor was isolated from a male donor with ankylosing spondylitis. The sample consisted of blood, either unsorted or a sorted T cell fraction (not recorded which). This chain links TRBV27 with TRBJ1-6, with unresolved D. This chain's CDR3 is CASSFGHRSPLHF. CDR3 sequence (DNA): TGTGCCAGCAGTTTCGGCCATAGGTCACCCCTCCACTTT.